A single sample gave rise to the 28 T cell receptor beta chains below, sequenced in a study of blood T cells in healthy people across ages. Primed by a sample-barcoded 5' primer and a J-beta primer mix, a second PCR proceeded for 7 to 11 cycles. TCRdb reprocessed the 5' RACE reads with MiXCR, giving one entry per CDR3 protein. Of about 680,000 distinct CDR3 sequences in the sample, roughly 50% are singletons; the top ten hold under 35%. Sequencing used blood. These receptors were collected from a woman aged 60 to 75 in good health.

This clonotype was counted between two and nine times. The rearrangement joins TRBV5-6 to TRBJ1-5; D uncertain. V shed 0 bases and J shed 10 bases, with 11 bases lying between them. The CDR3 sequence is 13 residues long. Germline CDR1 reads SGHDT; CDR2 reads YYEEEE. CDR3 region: CASSLGAGRPQHF. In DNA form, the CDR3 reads TGTGCCAGCAGCTTGGGGGCGGGCAGACCCCAGCATTTT.

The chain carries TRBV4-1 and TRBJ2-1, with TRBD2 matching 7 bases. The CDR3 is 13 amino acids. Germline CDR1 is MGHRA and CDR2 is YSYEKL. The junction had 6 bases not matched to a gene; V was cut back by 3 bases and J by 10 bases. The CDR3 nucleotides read TGCGCCAGCAGCCAGGGGGTCGGGGGGGAGCAGTTCTTC. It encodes CASSQGVGGEQFF.

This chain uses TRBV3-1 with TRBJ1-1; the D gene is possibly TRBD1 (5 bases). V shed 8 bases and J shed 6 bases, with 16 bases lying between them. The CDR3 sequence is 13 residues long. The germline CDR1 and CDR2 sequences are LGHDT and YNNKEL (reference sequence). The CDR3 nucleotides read TGTGCCAGCGTGGGACGGGCATTCGCTGAAGCTTTCTTT. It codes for CASVGRAFAEAFF.

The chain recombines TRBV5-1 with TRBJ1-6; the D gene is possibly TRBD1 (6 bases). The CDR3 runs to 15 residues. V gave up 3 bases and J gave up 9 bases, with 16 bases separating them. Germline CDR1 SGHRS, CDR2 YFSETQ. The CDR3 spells CASSSTGMRSSPLHF. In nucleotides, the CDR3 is TGCGCCAGCAGCTCAACAGGGATGAGGAGTTCACCCCTCCACTTT.

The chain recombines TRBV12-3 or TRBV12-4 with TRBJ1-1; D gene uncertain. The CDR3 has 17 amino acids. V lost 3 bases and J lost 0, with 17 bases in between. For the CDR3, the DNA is TGTGCCAGCAGTTTCCCTGGACGGGAAGGCATGAACACTGAAGCTTTCTTT. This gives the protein CASSFPGREGMNTEAFF.

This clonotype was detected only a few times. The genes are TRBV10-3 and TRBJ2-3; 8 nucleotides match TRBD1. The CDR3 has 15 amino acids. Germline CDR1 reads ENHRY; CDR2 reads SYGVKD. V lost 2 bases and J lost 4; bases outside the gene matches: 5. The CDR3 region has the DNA TGTGCCATCAGTGAGGGACAGGGTATGGCAGATACGCAGTATTTT. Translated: CAISEGQGMADTQYF.

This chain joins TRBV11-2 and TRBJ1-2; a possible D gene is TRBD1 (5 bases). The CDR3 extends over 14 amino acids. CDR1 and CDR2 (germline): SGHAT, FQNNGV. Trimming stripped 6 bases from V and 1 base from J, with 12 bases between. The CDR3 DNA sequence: TGTGCCAGCAGATCACCAGGGAATAACTATGGCTACACCTTC. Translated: CASRSPGNNYGYTF. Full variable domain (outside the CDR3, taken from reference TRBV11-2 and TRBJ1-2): EAGVAQSPRYKIIEKRQSVAFWCNPISGHATLYWYQQILGQGPKLLIQFQNNGVVDDSQLPKDRFSAERLKGVDSTLKIQPAKLEDSAVYLCASRSPGNNYGYTFGSGTRLTVV.

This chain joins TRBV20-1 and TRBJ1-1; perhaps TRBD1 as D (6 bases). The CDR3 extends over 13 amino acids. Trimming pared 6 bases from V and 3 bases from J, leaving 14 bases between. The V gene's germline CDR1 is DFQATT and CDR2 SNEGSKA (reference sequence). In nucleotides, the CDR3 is TGCAGTGCGGCGGAGGACAGCTACACTGAAGCTTTCTTT. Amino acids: CSAAEDSYTEAFF.

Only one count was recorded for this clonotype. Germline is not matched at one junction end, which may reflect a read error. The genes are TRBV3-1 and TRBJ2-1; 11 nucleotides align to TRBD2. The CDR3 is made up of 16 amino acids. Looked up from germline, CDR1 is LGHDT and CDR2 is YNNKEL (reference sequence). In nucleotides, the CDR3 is TGTGCCTGCAGACGATTAGCGGGAGGGTTTGGCAATGAGCAGTTCTTC. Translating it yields CACRRLAGGFGNEQFF.

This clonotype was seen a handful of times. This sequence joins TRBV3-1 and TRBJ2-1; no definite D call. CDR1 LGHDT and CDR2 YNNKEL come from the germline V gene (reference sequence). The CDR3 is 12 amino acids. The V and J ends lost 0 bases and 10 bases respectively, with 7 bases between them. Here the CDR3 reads CASSQDFREQFF. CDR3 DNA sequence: TGTGCCAGCAGCCAAGATTTTAGGGAGCAGTTCTTC.

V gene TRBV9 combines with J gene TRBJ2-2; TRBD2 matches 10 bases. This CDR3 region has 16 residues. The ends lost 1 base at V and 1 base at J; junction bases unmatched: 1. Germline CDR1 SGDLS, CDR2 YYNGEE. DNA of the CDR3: TGTGCCAGCAGCGTAATAGCGGGAGGGAACACCGGGGAGCTGTTTTTT. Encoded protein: CASSVIAGGNTGELFF.

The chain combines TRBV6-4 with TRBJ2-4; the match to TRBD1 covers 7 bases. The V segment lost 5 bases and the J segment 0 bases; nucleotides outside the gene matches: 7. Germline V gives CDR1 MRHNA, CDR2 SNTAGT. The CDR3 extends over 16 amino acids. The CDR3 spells CASSLDRALAKNIQYF. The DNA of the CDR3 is TGTGCCAGCAGTCTTGACAGGGCATTAGCCAAAAACATTCAGTACTTC.

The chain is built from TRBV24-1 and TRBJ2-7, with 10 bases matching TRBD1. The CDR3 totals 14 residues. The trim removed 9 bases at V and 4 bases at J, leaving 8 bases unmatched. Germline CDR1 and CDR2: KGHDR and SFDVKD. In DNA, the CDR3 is TGTGCCACCTCAGAGACAGGGGGCGTATACGAGCAGTACTTC. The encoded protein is CATSETGGVYEQYF.

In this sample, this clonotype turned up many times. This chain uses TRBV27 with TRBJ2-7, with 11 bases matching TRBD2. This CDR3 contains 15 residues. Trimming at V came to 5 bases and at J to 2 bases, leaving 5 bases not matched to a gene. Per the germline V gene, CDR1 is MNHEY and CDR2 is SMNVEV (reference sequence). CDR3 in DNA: TGTGCCAGCAGTCCCAGACTAGCGGGACCCTACGAGCAGTACTTC. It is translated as CASSPRLAGPYEQYF.

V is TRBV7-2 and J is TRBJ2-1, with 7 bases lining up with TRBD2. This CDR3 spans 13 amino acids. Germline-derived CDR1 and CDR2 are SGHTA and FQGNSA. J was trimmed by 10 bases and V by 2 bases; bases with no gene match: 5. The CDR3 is CASSLMTAGEQFF. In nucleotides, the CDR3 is TGTGCCAGCAGCTTAATGACAGCGGGGGAGCAGTTCTTC.

The CDR3 nucleotides read TGTGCCAGCAGCAACGCCGGGAGTTCCGACGAGCAGTACTTC. The encoded protein is CASSNAGSSDEQYF. The J gene is TRBJ2-7, the V gene TRBV2; tentative D call: TRBD2 (6 bases). The CDR3 is made up of 14 amino acids. Trimming took 6 bases from V and 5 from J, leaving 17 bases between them. CDR1 and CDR2 from the germline V gene are SNHLY and FYNNEI.

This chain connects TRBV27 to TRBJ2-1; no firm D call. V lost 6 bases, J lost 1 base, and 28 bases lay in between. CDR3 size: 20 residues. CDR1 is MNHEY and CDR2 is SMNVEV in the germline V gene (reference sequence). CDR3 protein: CASRRFTVDVVGQSYNEQFF. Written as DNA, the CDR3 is TGTGCCAGCAGAAGGTTCACGGTCGACGTGGTCGGTCAATCCTACAATGAGCAGTTCTTC.

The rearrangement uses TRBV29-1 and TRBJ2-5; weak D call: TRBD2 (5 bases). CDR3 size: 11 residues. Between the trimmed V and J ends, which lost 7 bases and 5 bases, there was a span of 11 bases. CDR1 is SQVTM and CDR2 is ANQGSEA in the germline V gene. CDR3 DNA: TGCAGCGGAGAGGGCCGGGAGACCCAGTACTTC. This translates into CSGEGRETQYF.

The CDR3 DNA is TGTGCCAGCAGTATACAGACCCAAACCTACACCGGGGAGCTGTTTTTT. It codes for CASSIQTQTYTGELFF. The chain is built from TRBV6-5 and TRBJ2-2; D not certain. The CDR3 has 16 residues. CDR1 and CDR2 from the germline V gene are MNHEY and SVGAGI. Trimming stripped 5 bases from V and 3 bases from J, with 16 bases between.

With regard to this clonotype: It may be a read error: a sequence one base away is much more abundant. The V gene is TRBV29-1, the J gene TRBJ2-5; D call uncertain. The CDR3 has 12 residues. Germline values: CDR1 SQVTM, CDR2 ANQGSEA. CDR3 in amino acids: CSGRPYDETRYF. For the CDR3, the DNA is TGCAGCGGGCGGCCCTATGACGAGACCCGGTACTTC.

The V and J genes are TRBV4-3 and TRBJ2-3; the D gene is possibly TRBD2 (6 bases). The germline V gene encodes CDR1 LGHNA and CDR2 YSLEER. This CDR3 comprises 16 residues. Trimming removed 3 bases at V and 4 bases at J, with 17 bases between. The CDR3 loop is CASSQMGKGGPDTQYF. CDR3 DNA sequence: TGCGCCAGCAGCCAGATGGGAAAGGGAGGCCCAGATACGCAGTATTTT.

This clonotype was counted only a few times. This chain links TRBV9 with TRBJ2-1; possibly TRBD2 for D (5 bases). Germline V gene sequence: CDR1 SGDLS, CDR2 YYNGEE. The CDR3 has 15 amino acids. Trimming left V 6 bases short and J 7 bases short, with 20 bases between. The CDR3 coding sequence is TGTGCCAGCACCGTGCGGTTGGGGAGCTCGAATGAGCAGTTCTTC. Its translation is CASTVRLGSSNEQFF.

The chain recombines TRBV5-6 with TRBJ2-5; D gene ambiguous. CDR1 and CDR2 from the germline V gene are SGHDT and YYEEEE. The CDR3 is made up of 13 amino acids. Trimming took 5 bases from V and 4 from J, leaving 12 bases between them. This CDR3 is CASSRDNPETQYF. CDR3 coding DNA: TGTGCCAGCAGTCGCGACAATCCAGAGACCCAGTACTTC.

The CDR3 spells CASSYSPLSRNSGNTIYF. The CDR3 nucleotides read TGTGCCAGCAGTTACTCGCCATTATCACGAAACTCTGGAAACACCATATATTTT. This chain uses TRBV6-5 with TRBJ1-3; D remains ambiguous. The CDR3 runs to 18 residues. V lost 0 bases and J 0 bases, leaving 15 bases between the germline ends. Germline CDR1 MNHEY, CDR2 SVGAGI.

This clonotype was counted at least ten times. CDR3 region: CASSLQGTRPEAFF. The CDR3 region has the DNA TGTGCCAGCAGTTTACAGGGTACCCGGCCTGAAGCTTTCTTT. The chain combines TRBV27 with TRBJ1-1; D is possibly TRBD1 (5 bases). CDR3 length equals 14 residues. Germline-derived CDR1 and CDR2 are MNHEY and SMNVEV (reference sequence). V dropped 2 bases and J dropped 6 bases, with 13 bases sitting between them.

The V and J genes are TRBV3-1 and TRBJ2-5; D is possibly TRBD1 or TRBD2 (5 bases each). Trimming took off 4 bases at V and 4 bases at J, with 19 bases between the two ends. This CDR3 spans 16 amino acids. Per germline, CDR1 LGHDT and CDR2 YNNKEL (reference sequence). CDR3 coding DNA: TGTGCCAGCAGCCGTATGGAGCGGATTGGGGGAGAGACCCAGTACTTC. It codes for CASSRMERIGGETQYF.

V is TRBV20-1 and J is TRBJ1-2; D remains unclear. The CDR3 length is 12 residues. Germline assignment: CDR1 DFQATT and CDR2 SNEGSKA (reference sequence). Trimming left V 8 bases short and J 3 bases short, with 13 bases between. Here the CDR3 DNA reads TGCAGTCTCCAGGTGGGAGACTATGGCTACACCTTC. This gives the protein CSLQVGDYGYTF.

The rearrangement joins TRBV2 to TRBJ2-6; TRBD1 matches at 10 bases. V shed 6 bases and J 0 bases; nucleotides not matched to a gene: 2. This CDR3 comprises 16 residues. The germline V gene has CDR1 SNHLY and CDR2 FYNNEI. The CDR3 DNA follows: TGTGCCAGCAGGACAGGGGGCGACTCTGGGGCCAACGTCCTGACTTTC. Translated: CASRTGGDSGANVLTF.